The 2 T cell receptor beta chains in this list originate from one sample, sequenced in a study of cytomegalovirus exposure and HLA in healthy donors. With 60 Vbeta and 13 Jbeta primers, the PCR was carried out. Method: immunoSEQ multiplex PCR; TCRdb's copy keeps in-frame clones and lacks some. Seen here are about 72,000 clones, approximately 82% observed once, and the top ten hold 1.5% to 2%. The sample was PBMCs. The receptors derive from a man aged 18 to 29 in good health and CMV-seronegative.

This rearrangement joins TRBV19 to TRBJ2-3; the D gene is possibly TRBD2 (5 bases). Trimming removed 2 bases at V and 5 bases at J, with 29 bases between. Looked up from germline, CDR1 is LNHDA and CDR2 is SQIVND (reference sequence). The CDR3 is 20 residues long. CDR3 sequence: CASSIPSLPGEQPAEDTQYF. The DNA for the CDR3 is TGTGCCAGTAGTATACCATCCCTCCCCGGGGAACAACCAGCAGAAGATACGCAGTATTTT.

The J gene is TRBJ2-1, the V gene TRBV6-1; a possible D gene is TRBD2 (5 bases). V was pared by 2 bases and J by 9 bases, with 11 bases between. The germline CDR1 and CDR2 sequences are MNHNS and SASEGT. The CDR3 runs 13 residues. CDR3 DNA: TGTGCCAGCAGTGAACTACGGGGTGGTGAGCAGTTCTTC. Translated, it gives CASSELRGGEQFF.